This TCR beta chain was found in a study of OX40 agonist ivuxolimab in advanced cancers. Study summary: The dose-escalation cohort was just under 85% male, with a mean age of approximately 62 years, ranging roughly 20 to 80. Three patients, one with hepatocellular carcinoma and two with cutaneous melanoma, achieved partial responses.

Notes on this clone: The antigen is unknown.

The data were produced by immunoSEQ multiplex PCR, yet TCRdb's version contains in-frame clones alone and is incomplete. This table holds about 61,000 clones, approximately 90% found once. The CDR3 is 18 residues long. The V gene's germline CDR1 is SGHRS and CDR2 YFSETQ. V dropped 0 bases and J dropped 6; count of bases not matched to a gene: 13. Study conclusions and caveats: Expanded clones belonging to CD8+ T cells outnumbered, on average, those of CD4+. CD4+ and CD8+ blood T cells expanded clonally by week 6 at 0.1 to 3.0 mg/kg.

The clonotype comes from an adult with an advanced solid tumor such as melanoma, head and neck, liver or kidney cancer. This material consisted of CD4+ or CD8+ T cells sorted from blood, taken in a trial of the OX40 agonist ivuxolimab. V usage is TRBV5-1 and J usage is TRBJ2-1, with 9 bases identical to TRBD2. CDR3 DNA sequence: TGCGCCAGCAGCTTGGCAAATGCGGGGGGGCGGCCCTTCAATGAGCAGTTCTTC. It codes for CASSLANAGGRPFNEQFF.